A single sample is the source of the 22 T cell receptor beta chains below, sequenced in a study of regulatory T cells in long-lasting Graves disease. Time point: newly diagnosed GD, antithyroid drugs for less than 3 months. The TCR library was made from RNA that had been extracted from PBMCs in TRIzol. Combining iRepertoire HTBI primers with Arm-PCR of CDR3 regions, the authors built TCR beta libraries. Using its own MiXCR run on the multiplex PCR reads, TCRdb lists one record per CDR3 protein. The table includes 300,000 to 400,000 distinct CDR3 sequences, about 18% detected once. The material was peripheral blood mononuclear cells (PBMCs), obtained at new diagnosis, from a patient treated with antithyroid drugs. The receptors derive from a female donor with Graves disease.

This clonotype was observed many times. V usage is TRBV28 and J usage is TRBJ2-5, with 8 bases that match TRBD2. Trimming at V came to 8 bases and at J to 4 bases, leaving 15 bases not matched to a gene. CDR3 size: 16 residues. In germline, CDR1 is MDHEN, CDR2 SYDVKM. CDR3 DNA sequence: TGTGCCAGCGGAAAACCCCCGCTAGCGGGTGGAGAGACCCAGTACTTC. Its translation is CASGKPPLAGGETQYF.

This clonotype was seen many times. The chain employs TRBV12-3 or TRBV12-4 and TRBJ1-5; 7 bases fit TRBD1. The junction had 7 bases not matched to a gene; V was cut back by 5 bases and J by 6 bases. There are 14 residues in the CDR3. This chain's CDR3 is CASSIRGPGQPQHF. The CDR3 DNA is TGTGCCAGCAGTATTAGGGGGCCTGGTCAGCCCCAGCATTTT.

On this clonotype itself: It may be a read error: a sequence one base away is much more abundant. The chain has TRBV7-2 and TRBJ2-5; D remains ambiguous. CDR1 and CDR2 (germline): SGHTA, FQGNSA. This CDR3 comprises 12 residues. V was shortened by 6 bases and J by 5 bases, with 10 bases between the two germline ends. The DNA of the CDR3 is TGTGCCAGCAGACCGTCGGCGGAGACCCAGTACTTC. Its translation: CASRPSAETQYF.

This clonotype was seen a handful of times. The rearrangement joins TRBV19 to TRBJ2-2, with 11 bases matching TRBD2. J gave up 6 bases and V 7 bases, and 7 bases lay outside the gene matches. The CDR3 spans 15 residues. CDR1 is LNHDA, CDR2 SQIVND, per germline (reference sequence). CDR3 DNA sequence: TGTGCCAGTAACCTACTAGCGGGAGTGGCCGGGGAGCTGTTTTTT. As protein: CASNLLAGVAGELFF.

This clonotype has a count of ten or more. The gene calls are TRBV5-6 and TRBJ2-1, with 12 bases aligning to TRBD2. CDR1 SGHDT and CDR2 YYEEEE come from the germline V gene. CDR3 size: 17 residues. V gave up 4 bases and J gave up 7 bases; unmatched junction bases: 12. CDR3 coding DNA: TGTGCCAGCAGCACCGAGACTAGCGGGAGACGGGGGAATGAGCAGTTCTTC. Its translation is CASSTETSGRRGNEQFF.

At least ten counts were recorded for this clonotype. CDR3: CASSGLAIYEQYF. CDR3 coding DNA: TGCGCCAGCAGTGGCCTAGCTATCTACGAGCAGTACTTC. J is TRBJ2-7 and V is TRBV10-2; D perhaps matches TRBD2 (5 bases). The germline gives CDR1 WSHSY, CDR2 SAAADI. V lost 4 bases and J 3 bases, leaving 10 bases between the germline ends. The CDR3 is 13 amino acids.

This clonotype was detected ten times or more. CDR3 nucleotides: TGTGCCAGCAGCCGAACCGTGAATGAGCAGTTCTTC. It translates to CASSRTVNEQFF. V is TRBV3-1 and J is TRBJ2-1; D is unresolved. Germline V lookup: CDR1 LGHDT, CDR2 YNNKEL (reference sequence). V was trimmed by 4 bases and J by 7 bases, leaving 8 bases between them. The CDR3 sequence is 12 residues long.

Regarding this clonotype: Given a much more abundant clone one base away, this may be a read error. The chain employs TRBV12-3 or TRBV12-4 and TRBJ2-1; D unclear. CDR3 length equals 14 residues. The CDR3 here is CASSWASSYNEQLF. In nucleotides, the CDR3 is TGTGCCAGCAGTTGGGCCTCCAGTTACAATGAGCAGCTCTTC.

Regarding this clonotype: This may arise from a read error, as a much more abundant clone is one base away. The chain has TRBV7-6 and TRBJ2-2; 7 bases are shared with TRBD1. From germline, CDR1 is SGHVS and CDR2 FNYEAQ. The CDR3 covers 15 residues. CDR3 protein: CASSTPGQYTGELSF. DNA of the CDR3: TGTGCCAGCAGCACACCGGGACAGTACACCGGGGAGCTGTCTTTT.

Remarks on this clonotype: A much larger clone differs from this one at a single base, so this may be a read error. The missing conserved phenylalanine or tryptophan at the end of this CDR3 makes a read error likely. CDR3 DNA: TGTGCCAGCAGCCTCTACAACGACGGGATAGCCAAAAACATTCAGTACCTC. It codes for CASSLYNDGIAKNIQYL. This chain joins TRBV11-3 and TRBJ2-4; D perhaps matches TRBD2 (5 bases). This CDR3 has 17 residues. V was trimmed by 5 bases and J by 0 bases, leaving 17 bases between them. In germline, CDR1 is SGHNT, CDR2 YENEEA.

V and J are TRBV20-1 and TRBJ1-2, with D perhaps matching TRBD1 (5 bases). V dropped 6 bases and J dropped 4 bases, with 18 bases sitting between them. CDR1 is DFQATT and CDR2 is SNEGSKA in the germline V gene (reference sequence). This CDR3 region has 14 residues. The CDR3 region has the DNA TGCAGTGCCCTTAGGGACCCCTGGACCTATGGCTACACCTTC. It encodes CSALRDPWTYGYTF.

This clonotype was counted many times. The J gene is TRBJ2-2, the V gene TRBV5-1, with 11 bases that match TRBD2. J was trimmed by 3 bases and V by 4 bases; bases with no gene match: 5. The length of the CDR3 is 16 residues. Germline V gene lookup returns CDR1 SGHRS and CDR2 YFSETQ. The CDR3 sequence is CASSRGTSGDTGELFF. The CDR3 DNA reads TGCGCCAGCAGCCGCGGGACTAGCGGCGACACCGGGGAGCTGTTTTTT.

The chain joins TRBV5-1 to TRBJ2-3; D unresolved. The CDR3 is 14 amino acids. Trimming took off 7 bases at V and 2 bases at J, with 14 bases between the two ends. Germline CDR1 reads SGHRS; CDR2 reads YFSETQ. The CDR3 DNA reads TGCGCCAGCGCCCCTCAGAGCCTCACAGATACGCAGTATTTT. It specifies CASAPQSLTDTQYF.

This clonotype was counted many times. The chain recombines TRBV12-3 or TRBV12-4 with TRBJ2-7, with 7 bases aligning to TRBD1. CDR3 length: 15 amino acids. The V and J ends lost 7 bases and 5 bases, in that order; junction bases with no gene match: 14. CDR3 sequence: CASTINRGKVDEQYF. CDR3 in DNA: TGTGCCAGCACTATAAACAGGGGTAAGGTGGACGAGCAGTACTTC.

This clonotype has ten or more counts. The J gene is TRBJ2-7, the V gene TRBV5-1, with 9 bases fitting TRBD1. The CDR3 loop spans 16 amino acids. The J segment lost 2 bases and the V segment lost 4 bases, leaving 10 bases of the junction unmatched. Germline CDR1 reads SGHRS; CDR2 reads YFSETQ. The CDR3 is CASSGLTGGATYEQYF. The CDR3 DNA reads TGCGCCAGCAGCGGATTAACAGGGGGCGCGACCTACGAGCAGTACTTC. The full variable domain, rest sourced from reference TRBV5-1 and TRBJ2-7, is KAGVTQTPRYLIKTRGQQVTLSCSPISGHRSVSWYQQTPGQGLQFLFEYFSETQRNKGNFPGRFSGRQFSNSRSEMNVSTLELGDSALYLCASSGLTGGATYEQYFGPGTRLTVT.

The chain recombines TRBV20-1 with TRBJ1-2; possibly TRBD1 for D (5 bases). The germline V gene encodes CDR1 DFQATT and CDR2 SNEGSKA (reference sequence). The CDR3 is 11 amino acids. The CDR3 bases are TGCAGCGGGGGAGGAGGGGAAGGCTACACCTTC. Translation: CSGGGGEGYTF.

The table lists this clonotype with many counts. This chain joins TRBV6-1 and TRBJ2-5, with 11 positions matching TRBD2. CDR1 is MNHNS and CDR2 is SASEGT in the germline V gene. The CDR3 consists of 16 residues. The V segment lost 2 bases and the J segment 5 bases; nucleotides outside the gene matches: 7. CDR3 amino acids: CASSELAGGVRETQYF. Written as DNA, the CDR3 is TGTGCCAGCAGTGAACTAGCGGGAGGCGTGAGGGAGACCCAGTACTTC.

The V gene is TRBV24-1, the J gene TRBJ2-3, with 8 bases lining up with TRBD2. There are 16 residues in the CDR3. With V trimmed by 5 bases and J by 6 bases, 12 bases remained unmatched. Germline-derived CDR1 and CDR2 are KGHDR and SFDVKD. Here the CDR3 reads CATSGAQTSARDTQYF. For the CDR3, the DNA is TGTGCCACCAGTGGCGCCCAGACTAGCGCGAGGGATACGCAGTATTTT.

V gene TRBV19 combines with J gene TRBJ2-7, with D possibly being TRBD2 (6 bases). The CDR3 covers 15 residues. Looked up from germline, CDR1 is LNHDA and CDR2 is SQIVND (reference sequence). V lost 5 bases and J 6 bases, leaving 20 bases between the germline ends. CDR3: CASSSQAGTGGEQYF. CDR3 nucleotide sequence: TGTGCCAGTAGTTCACAGGCGGGGACCGGCGGCGAGCAGTACTTC. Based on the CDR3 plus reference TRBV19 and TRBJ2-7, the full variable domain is DGGITQSPKYLFRKEGQNVTLSCEQNLNHDAMYWYRQDPGQGLRLIYYSQIVNDFQKGDIAEGYSVSREKKESFPLTVTSAQKNPTAFYLCASSSQAGTGGEQYFGPGTRLTVT.

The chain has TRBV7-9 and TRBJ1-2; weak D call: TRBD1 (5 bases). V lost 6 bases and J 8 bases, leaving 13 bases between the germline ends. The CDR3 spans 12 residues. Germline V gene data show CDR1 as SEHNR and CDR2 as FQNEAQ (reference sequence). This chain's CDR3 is CASSLGAGGYTF. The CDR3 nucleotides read TGTGCCAGCAGTCTCGGGGCGGGCGGCTACACCTTC.

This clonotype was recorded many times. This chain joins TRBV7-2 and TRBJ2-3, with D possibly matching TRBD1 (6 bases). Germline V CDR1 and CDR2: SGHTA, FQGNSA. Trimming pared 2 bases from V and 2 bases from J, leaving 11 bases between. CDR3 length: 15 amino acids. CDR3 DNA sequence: TGTGCCAGCAGCTTATGGGGACACCTCACAGATACGCAGTATTTT. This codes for CASSLWGHLTDTQYF.

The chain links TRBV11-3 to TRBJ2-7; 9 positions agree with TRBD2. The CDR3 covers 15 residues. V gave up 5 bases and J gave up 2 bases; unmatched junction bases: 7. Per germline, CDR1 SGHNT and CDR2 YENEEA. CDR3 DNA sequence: TGTGCCAGCAGCCTGTACCTAGCGGGGACCTACGAGCAGTACTTC. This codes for CASSLYLAGTYEQYF.